These 21 T cell receptor beta chains share one sample of origin, sequenced in a study of blood T cell repertoires in COVID-19 (dated by TCRdb to about 2020). Library generation was performed with the immunoSEQ multiplex PCR assay. Held by TCRdb, this immuneACCESS table contains in-frame sequences only and omits some clones. Under half of the omission traces to an unresolved V gene where checked; the cause of the rest is unknown. The sample table shows roughly 250,000 clones, and about nine tenths are seen once. The ten top clones hold around 0.83% of the sample. Sample: peripheral blood. These receptor sequences come from a man aged 25 to 40 with COVID-19, enrolled during active disease.

This chain links TRBV2 with TRBJ1-3; TRBD1 matches at 7 bases. Germline CDR1 and CDR2: SNHLY and FYNNEI. There are 17 residues in the CDR3. Unmatched junction bases numbered 10, after V lost 5 bases and J lost 0 bases. The CDR3 sequence is CASSLLGQAGSGNTIYF. The CDR3 region has the DNA TGTGCCAGCAGTTTGCTCGGACAGGCAGGCTCTGGAAACACCATATATTTT.

The genes are TRBV27 and TRBJ2-7, with a possible D match to TRBD2 (5 bases). There are 14 residues in the CDR3. Looked up from germline, CDR1 is MNHEY and CDR2 is SMNVEV (reference sequence). The V gene lost 6 bases and the J gene lost 0 bases, with 12 bases spanning the gap. The CDR3 reads CASRTTGYSYEQYF. The CDR3, as DNA: TGTGCCAGCAGGACTACGGGTTACTCCTACGAGCAGTACTTC.

The gene calls are TRBV27 and TRBJ1-6; 7 bases line up with TRBD1. Germline CDR1 is MNHEY and CDR2 is SMNVEV (reference sequence). This CDR3 region has 16 residues. V was clipped by 5 bases and J by 4 bases; unmatched bases: 8. The CDR3 sequence: CASSPDRVPYNSPLHF. The CDR3, as DNA: TGTGCCAGCAGTCCCGACAGGGTACCTTATAATTCACCCCTCCACTTT.

The chain couples TRBV5-5 to TRBJ1-2; 8 bases match TRBD1. V lost 4 bases, J lost 0 bases, and 5 bases stayed unmatched. The CDR3 loop spans 15 amino acids. Germline lookup yields CDR1 SGHKS and CDR2 YYEKEE (reference sequence). CDR3 nucleotide sequence: TGTGCCAGCAGCCTAGAACAGGGGGCTAACTATGGCTACACCTTC. The encoded protein is CASSLEQGANYGYTF.

CDR3 nucleotide sequence: TGTGCCACCAGCAATCAGATAAATCAGCCCCAGCATTTT. Its translation: CATSNQINQPQHF. The chain employs TRBV15 and TRBJ1-5; D remains unclear. This CDR3 spans 13 amino acids. Germline CDR1 reads LNHNV; CDR2 reads YYDKDF (reference sequence). Trimming removed 4 bases at V and 4 bases at J, with 8 bases between.

The chain uses TRBV29-1 and TRBJ2-1, with a possible D match to TRBD1 (6 bases). Per germline, CDR1 SQVTM and CDR2 ANQGSEA. The germline V and J ends were trimmed by 4 bases and 0 bases, with 16 bases remaining between them. The CDR3 length is 16 residues. The CDR3 protein is CSVVRRGKSSYNEQFF. CDR3 nucleotides: TGCAGCGTTGTTCGTAGGGGGAAGAGCTCCTACAATGAGCAGTTCTTC.

The J gene is TRBJ1-6, the V gene TRBV11-3; the D is unclear. This CDR3 contains 17 residues. Looked up from germline, CDR1 is SGHNT and CDR2 is YENEEA. Trimming removed 6 bases from V and 5 bases from J, with 20 bases in between. The chain's CDR3 is CASSGCWAYINNSPLHF. The DNA of the CDR3 is TGTGCCAGCAGTGGGTGTTGGGCCTATATTAATAATTCACCCCTCCACTTT. Full variable domain (outside the CDR3, taken from reference TRBV11-3 and TRBJ1-6): EAGVVQSPRYKIIEKKQPVAFWCNPISGHNTLYWYLQNLGQGPELLIRYENEEAVDDSQLPKDRFSAERLKGVDSTLKIQPAELGDSAVYLCASSGCWAYINNSPLHFGNGTRLTVT.

The gene calls are TRBV25-1 and TRBJ2-5; 8 bases align to TRBD2. Trimming cost V 9 bases and J 5 bases; bases outside gene matches: 11. This CDR3 contains 14 residues. Germline V gene lookup returns CDR1 MGHDK and CDR2 SYGVNS. DNA of the CDR3: TGTGCCAGGGAAGCGGGGGCCTTATGGGAGACCCAGTACTTC. Amino acids: CAREAGALWETQYF. Full variable domain (remainder filled in from reference TRBV25-1 and TRBJ2-5): EADIYQTPRYLVIGTGKKITLECSQTMGHDKMYWYQQDPGMELHLIHYSYGVNSTEKGDLSSESTVSRIRTEHFPLTLESARPSHTSQYLCAREAGALWETQYFGPGTRLLVL.

V is TRBV28 and J is TRBJ2-1; 16 bases line up with TRBD2. This CDR3 has 19 residues. With 6 bases clipped from V and 4 bases from J, the junction kept 12 bases outside the gene matches. Germline CDR1 MDHEN, CDR2 SYDVKM. The chain's CDR3 is CASSHTGLAGGPQYNEQFF. In nucleotides, the CDR3 is TGTGCCAGCAGCCACACGGGACTAGCGGGGGGGCCGCAGTACAATGAGCAGTTCTTC.

The chain has TRBV20-1 and TRBJ2-7, with TRBD2 matching 9 bases. Germline V gene lookup returns CDR1 DFQATT and CDR2 SNEGSKA (reference sequence). The V segment lost 3 bases and the J segment 3 bases; nucleotides outside the gene matches: 6. This CDR3 is built from 14 residues. The CDR3 protein is CSASLLAGIYEQYF. The CDR3 DNA sequence: TGCAGTGCTAGTCTTCTAGCGGGGATCTACGAGCAGTACTTC.

This rearrangement joins TRBV20-1 to TRBJ1-1; the match to TRBD1 covers 9 bases. Germline loops: CDR1 DFQATT, CDR2 SNEGSKA (reference sequence). V was clipped by 5 bases and J by 7 bases; unmatched bases: 2. The CDR3 runs 11 residues. CDR3 protein: CSAEDRGEAFF. CDR3 nucleotides: TGCAGTGCTGAGGACAGGGGTGAAGCTTTCTTT.

V gene TRBV23-1 combines with J gene TRBJ1-1; no definite D call. TRBV23-1 is labeled an ORF, and its function is uncertain. V lost 6 bases and J lost 4, with 18 bases in between. The CDR3 covers 15 residues. The CDR3 region is CASSLAGPRGTEAFF. The CDR3, as DNA: TGCGCCAGCAGCCTTGCCGGCCCCCGGGGCACTGAAGCTTTCTTT.

The CDR3 loop is CASSPSGYGSGTEAFF. The CDR3 DNA follows: TGTGCCAGCTCACCGAGTGGGTACGGGTCGGGGACTGAAGCTTTCTTT. V is TRBV18 and J is TRBJ1-1; D not resolved. The CDR3 runs to 16 residues. V was clipped by 3 bases and J by 5 bases, with 19 bases between them. CDR1 and CDR2 from the germline V gene are KGHSH and LQKENI.

The chain joins TRBV4-2 to TRBJ1-2; a weak D match, TRBD1 (6 bases). Trimming took 4 bases from V and 6 from J, leaving 12 bases between them. The germline gives CDR1 LGHNA, CDR2 YNFKEQ. CDR3 length: 13 amino acids. The CDR3, as DNA: TGTGCCAGCAGCCGGGGGTCAGGGGATGGCTACACCTTC. Its protein product is CASSRGSGDGYTF.

The rearrangement joins TRBV4-1 to TRBJ1-6; tentatively, D is TRBD1 (5 bases). The CDR3 sequence is 16 residues long. From germline, CDR1 is MGHRA and CDR2 YSYEKL. Trimming shortened V by 0 bases and J by 8 bases, and 14 bases separated the two germline ends. DNA for the CDR3: TGCGCCAGCAGCCAAGATAAGCCAGGGTGGTATTCACCCCTCCACTTT. Encoded protein: CASSQDKPGWYSPLHF.

The rearrangement joins TRBV10-1 to TRBJ1-6, with TRBD1 as a possible D gene (5 bases). V lost 9 bases, J lost 7 bases, and 19 bases lay in between. There are 15 residues in the CDR3. Germline lookup yields CDR1 WNHNN and CDR2 SYGVQD (reference sequence). CDR3 amino acids: CASQDSLGENSPLHF. The CDR3 nucleotides read TGCGCCAGTCAAGACAGCCTCGGCGAAAATTCACCCCTCCACTTT.

The chain links TRBV5-4 to TRBJ1-2; 9 bases map to TRBD1. Germline CDR1 is SGHNT and CDR2 is YYREEE (reference sequence). The V segment lost 3 bases and the J segment 3 bases; nucleotides outside the gene matches: 3. The CDR3 contains 14 residues. CDR3 nucleotides: TGTGCCAGCAGCTACCGGGACAGGGACTATGGCTACACCTTC. Translation gives CASSYRDRDYGYTF.

The rearrangement joins TRBV7-9 to TRBJ1-1, with 7 bases aligning to TRBD1. Unmatched junction bases numbered 6, after V lost 5 bases and J lost 3 bases. This CDR3 region has 14 residues. CDR1 is SEHNR and CDR2 is FQNEAQ in the germline V gene (reference sequence). CDR3 sequence reads: CASSLSQGDTEAFF. CDR3 DNA: TGTGCCAGCAGCCTATCCCAGGGGGACACTGAAGCTTTCTTT.

The V and J genes are TRBV18 and TRBJ1-2, with D perhaps TRBD1 (5 bases). The germline V gene has CDR1 KGHSH and CDR2 LQKENI. V was shortened by 0 bases and J by 6 bases, with 8 bases between the two germline ends. This CDR3 contains 13 residues. The DNA of the CDR3 is TGTGCCAGCTCACCACCGGGGGGTGATGGCTACACCTTC. Amino acid sequence: CASSPPGGDGYTF.

This rearrangement joins TRBV7-3 to TRBJ1-1; no firm D call. V dropped 5 bases and J dropped 5 bases, with 12 bases sitting between them. Per germline, CDR1 SGHTA and CDR2 FQGTGA. The CDR3 runs 13 residues. DNA for the CDR3: TGTGCCAGCAGCCCGGGCGGGTCGACTGAAGCTTTCTTT. It encodes CASSPGGSTEAFF.

The chain joins TRBV19 to TRBJ1-3; TRBD1 matches 9 bases. Trimming cost V 10 bases and J 5 bases; bases outside gene matches: 9. The germline CDR1 and CDR2 sequences are LNHDA and SQIVND (reference sequence). The CDR3 has 14 amino acids. The CDR3 nucleotides read TGTGCCACGCTAAACAGGGGGCAGAGAAACACCATATATTTT. The encoded protein is CATLNRGQRNTIYF.